The clone carrying this T cell receptor (beta chain) was counted many times. Its antigen is not identified. This sample is part of a study of spatial heterogeneity in lung cancer. Study information: Sequencing consistently turned up more beta-chain sequences than alpha-chain sequences. Every unique TCR and UMI combination, on average, appeared more than ten times in raw reads. Findings and caveats of the study: There were more appearances of ubiquitous expanded tumor TCRs in blood at resection than at follow-up.

The time point: sample taken at primary tumor resection. Sequencing covered unsorted whole RNA taken from tumor, nontumor lung or frozen PBMC. Samples were donated by 72 untreated early-stage non-small cell lung cancer patients. TCRdb fed the 5' RACE reads into MiXCR, producing one record per CDR3 protein. The sample lists 20,000 to 25,000 distinct CDR3 sequences, approximately 3.3% occurring once. With 3 bases clipped from V and 4 bases from J, the junction kept 3 bases outside the gene matches. The CDR3 is 14 amino acids. Germline V gene lookup returns CDR1 KGHSH and CDR2 LQKENI. The chain carries TRBV18 and TRBJ2-5; TRBD1 aligns across 9 bases. The source was PBMCs, collected at surgery. This TCR was recovered from a female donor with early-stage non-small cell lung cancer. The CDR3 region has the DNA TGTGCCAGCTCACCTGAGACAGGGGGAGAGACCCAGTACTTC. This encodes CASSPETGGETQYF.